These T cell receptor beta chains were read from a single sample in a study of cytomegalovirus exposure and HLA in healthy donors. Sequencing used immunoSEQ multiplex PCR; TCRdb keeps in-frame clones, though not all of them. The sample holds roughly 180,000 clones, around four fifths seen once. What was sequenced was PBMCs. These receptors all stem from a woman in her thirties in good health and CMV-seronegative. Both conserved end residues are trimmed from each CDR3. Fields, in order: V gene, clone size, J gene, CDR3 protein. Size tells how often a clone was seen (once, few, many) or the class of an expanded clone, and some rows leave it out.

V gene: TRBV30
clone size: NA
J gene: TRBJ1-2
CDR3 protein: AWRVTRGTGYT

V gene: TRBV5-6
clone size: few
J gene: TRBJ2-3
CDR3 protein: ASSLAGGEDTQY

V gene: TRBV5-1
clone size: NA
J gene: TRBJ2-6
CDR3 protein: ASSLPDTSGANVLT

V gene: TRBV6-5
clone size: NA
J gene: TRBJ2-5
CDR3 protein: ASIDRGQETQY

V gene: TRBV29-1
clone size: NA
J gene: TRBJ2-7
CDR3 protein: SVKPDRASYEQY

V gene: TRBV2
clone size: NA
J gene: TRBJ1-4
CDR3 protein: ASSELPPRTVTGGNEKLF

V gene: TRBV7-9
clone size: NA
J gene: TRBJ2-1
CDR3 protein: ASSASGRVYNEQF

V gene: TRBV30
clone size: NA
J gene: TRBJ1-4
CDR3 protein: AWSTPTGSNEKLF

V gene: TRBV7-6
clone size: NA
J gene: TRBJ1-5
CDR3 protein: ASSFGQGAGQPQH

V gene: TRBV5-1
clone size: once
J gene: TRBJ2-4
CDR3 protein: ASGLEAKNIQY

V gene: TRBV29-1
clone size: NA
J gene: TRBJ2-7
CDR3 protein: SVEDRGKLYEQY

V gene: TRBV7-3
clone size: NA
J gene: TRBJ2-1
CDR3 protein: ASSYTGTVYNEQF